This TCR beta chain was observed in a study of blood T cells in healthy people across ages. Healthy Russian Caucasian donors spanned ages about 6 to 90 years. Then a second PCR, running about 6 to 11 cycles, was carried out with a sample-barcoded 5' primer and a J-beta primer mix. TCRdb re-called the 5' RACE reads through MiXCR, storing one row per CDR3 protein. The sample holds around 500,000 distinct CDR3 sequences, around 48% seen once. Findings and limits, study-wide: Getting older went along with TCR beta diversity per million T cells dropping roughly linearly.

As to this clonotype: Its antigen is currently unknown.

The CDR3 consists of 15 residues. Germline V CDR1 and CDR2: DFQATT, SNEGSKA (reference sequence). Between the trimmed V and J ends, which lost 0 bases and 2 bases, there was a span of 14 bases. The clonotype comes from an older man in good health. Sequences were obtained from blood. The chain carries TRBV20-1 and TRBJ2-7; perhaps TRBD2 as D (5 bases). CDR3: CSARDLVGRTYEQYF. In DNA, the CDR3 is TGCAGTGCTAGAGATTTAGTAGGGAGAACCTACGAGCAGTACTTC.